Below, 19 T cell receptor beta chains from the same sample are listed, as sequenced in a study of Graves' ophthalmopathy and Graves' hyperthyroidism. RNA transcripts were the source from which TCR beta CDR3 regions were amplified. First-round RT-PCR employed HTBI primers, with a second-round multiplex PCR after it. Each CDR3 protein is one row after TCRdb ran MiXCR on the multiplex PCR reads. The profile shows fewer than 650,000 distinct CDR3 sequences, around a fifth of them singletons. Material: peripheral blood. These receptor sequences come from a woman aged 18-29 years with stable Graves' hyperthyroidism. Some clones in this sample may be carry-over from other donors' samples.

This clonotype showed up many times. This chain joins TRBV4-1 and TRBJ1-5; a weak D match, TRBD1 (5 bases). Germline V gene sequence: CDR1 MGHRA, CDR2 YSYEKL. Trimming removed 2 bases at V and 2 bases at J, with 13 bases between. This CDR3 has 16 amino acids. The CDR3 DNA follows: TGCGCCAGCAGCCAACCAGGGAGGGACGGCAATCAGCCCCAGCATTTT. Translated, it gives CASSQPGRDGNQPQHF.

This clonotype was observed at least ten times. The chain carries TRBV7-8 and TRBJ1-2, with D possibly TRBD1 on 6 matching bases. Germline CDR1 SGHVS, CDR2 FQNEAQ. With 2 bases removed from V and 5 bases from J, the gap between germline ends came to 18 bases. The CDR3 runs to 16 residues. The CDR3 coding sequence is TGTGCCAGCAGCTTATCAGCAGGGACCAGGGGTTATGGCTACACCTTC. Translated: CASSLSAGTRGYGYTF.

The chain uses TRBV3-1 and TRBJ1-1; D is uncertain. Germline CDR1 reads LGHDT; CDR2 reads YNNKEL (reference sequence). The ends were cut back, 3 bases at V and 10 bases at J, with 21 bases in the middle. The CDR3 consists of 15 residues. The CDR3 reads CASSHPYPQVAGAFF. In DNA form, the CDR3 reads TGTGCCAGCAGCCACCCCTACCCCCAGGTGGCAGGAGCTTTCTTT.

This clonotype was seen ten or more times. J is TRBJ2-7 and V is TRBV6-1; the match to TRBD2 covers 10 bases. After removal of 6 bases from V and 3 bases from J, the junction contained 5 bases not matched to a gene. CDR1 is MNHNS and CDR2 is SASEGT in the germline V gene. CDR3 length: 14 amino acids. CDR3 sequence (DNA): TGTGCCAGCAGATCTAGCGGGAGAGGCTACGAGCAGTACTTC. Its translation: CASRSSGRGYEQYF.

The genes are TRBV15 and TRBJ2-2; D is possibly TRBD1 or TRBD2 (6 bases each). CDR1 is LNHNV, CDR2 YYDKDF, per germline (reference sequence). V lost 3 bases to trimming and J lost 6 bases, with 23 bases between them. The CDR3 consists of 18 residues. The CDR3 DNA is TGTGCCACCAGCAGGGGAGGCAGGGGTGTCGATGGGGCCGGGGAGCTGTTTTTT. This gives the protein CATSRGGRGVDGAGELFF.

CDR3: CASSTRVGYTF. The CDR3 DNA reads TGTGCCAGCAGTACCAGGGTTGGCTACACCTTC. The chain combines TRBV2 with TRBJ1-2; a possible D gene is TRBD1 (5 bases). CDR3 length: 11 residues. CDR1 SNHLY and CDR2 FYNNEI come from the germline V gene. The V end was cut by 5 bases, the J end by 7 bases, with 8 bases between.

This chain joins TRBV6-5 and TRBJ1-3, with D perhaps matching TRBD1 (6 bases). V was shortened by 0 bases and J by 0 bases, with 6 bases between the two germline ends. The germline CDR1 and CDR2 sequences are MNHEY and SVGAGI. This CDR3 contains 15 residues. The CDR3 sequence is CASSYSDSSGNTIYF. For the CDR3, the DNA is TGTGCCAGCAGTTACTCGGACAGCTCTGGAAACACCATATATTTT.

This clonotype was seen at least ten times. This chain uses TRBV6-1 with TRBJ1-5; 9 positions match TRBD1. The germline gives CDR1 MNHNS, CDR2 SASEGT. The CDR3 is 15 amino acids. The J segment lost 5 bases and the V segment lost 7 bases, leaving 9 bases of the junction unmatched. The CDR3 here is CASTLGDRVDQPQHF. The CDR3, as DNA: TGTGCCAGCACCTTGGGGGACAGGGTGGATCAGCCCCAGCATTTT.

This clonotype was recorded at least ten times. The V and J genes are TRBV7-2 and TRBJ1-1; D is unresolved. V was cut by 1 base and J by 4 bases, with 13 bases left in between. In germline, CDR1 is SGHTA, CDR2 FQGNSA. The CDR3 is 15 amino acids. The CDR3 DNA is TGTGCCAGCAGCTTAGGAGTTAACATCGTCACTGAAGCTTTCTTT. Translated, it gives CASSLGVNIVTEAFF.

This clonotype appeared a single time. This chain links TRBV2 with TRBJ2-5; 11 bases are a match to TRBD1. Germline assignment: CDR1 SNHLY and CDR2 FYNNEI. The V segment lost 5 bases and the J segment 5 bases; nucleotides outside the gene matches: 7. CDR3 size: 15 residues. CDR3 bases: TGTGCCAGCAGTCGACAGGGACAGGGGGTGGAGACCCAGTACTTC. Translation gives CASSRQGQGVETQYF.

This chain links TRBV12-3 or TRBV12-4 with TRBJ2-6; D is ambiguous. V gave up 5 bases and J gave up 0 bases, with 8 bases separating them. CDR3 length: 15 amino acids. CDR3: CASSEPISGANVLTF. The CDR3 DNA reads TGTGCCAGCAGTGAGCCAATCTCTGGGGCCAACGTCCTGACTTTC.

This clonotype was observed at least ten times. The chain joins TRBV19 to TRBJ1-1; 7 bases align to TRBD1. Germline CDR1 LNHDA, CDR2 SQIVND (reference sequence). The CDR3 loop spans 13 amino acids. V trimming: 4 bases; J trimming: 9 bases; junction bases outside the gene matches: 8. CDR3 sequence reads: CASSTQNRGQAFF. CDR3 nucleotides: TGTGCCAGTAGTACTCAGAACAGGGGACAAGCTTTCTTT. The full variable domain, in which reference TRBV19 and TRBJ1-1 provide the parts outside the CDR3, is DGGITQSPKYLFRKEGQNVTLSCEQNLNHDAMYWYRQDPGQGLRLIYYSQIVNDFQKGDIAEGYSVSREKKESFPLTVTSAQKNPTAFYLCASSTQNRGQAFFGQGTRLTVV.

Many counts were recorded for this clonotype. The genes are TRBV13 and TRBJ2-5; TRBD1 aligns across 7 bases. J gave up 2 bases and V 5 bases, and 8 bases lay outside the gene matches. The CDR3 spans 15 residues. Germline CDR1 reads PRHDT; CDR2 reads FYEKMQ (reference sequence). CDR3: CASSPSDRKQETQYF. The DNA for the CDR3 is TGTGCCAGCAGCCCCTCGGACAGGAAACAAGAGACCCAGTACTTC.

This clonotype turned up a few times. This chain connects TRBV6-1 to TRBJ1-3; the match to TRBD1 covers 9 bases. Per the germline V gene, CDR1 is MNHNS and CDR2 is SASEGT. J gave up 5 bases and V 2 bases, and 4 bases lay outside the gene matches. The CDR3 length is 15 residues. The CDR3 spells CASSEPGQGRNTIYF. CDR3 DNA: TGTGCCAGCAGTGAACCGGGACAGGGTCGAAACACCATATATTTT.

This clonotype has at least ten counts. The J gene is TRBJ2-4, the V gene TRBV9; the D gene is possibly TRBD1 (5 bases). Trimming shortened V by 4 bases and J by 5 bases, and 13 bases separated the two germline ends. CDR3 length: 14 residues. Germline V gene data show CDR1 as SGDLS and CDR2 as YYNGEE. The CDR3 reads CASSSLDMENIQYF. Here the CDR3 DNA reads TGTGCCAGCAGCTCCTTGGACATGGAAAACATTCAGTACTTC.

By share of the sample, this clonotype is medium-sized. V is TRBV6-1 and J is TRBJ1-6; a possible D gene is TRBD1 (5 bases). From germline, CDR1 is MNHNS and CDR2 SASEGT. Trimming removed 4 bases at V and 7 bases at J, with 11 bases between. The CDR3 extends over 14 amino acids. The CDR3 loop is CASSGDSGNSPLHF. As DNA, the CDR3 is TGTGCCAGCAGTGGCGACAGCGGGAATTCACCCCTCCACTTT.

This clonotype appeared a few times. CDR3 sequence reads: CASSGTFRETQYF. DNA for the CDR3: TGTGCCAGTAGCGGGACTTTTAGGGAGACCCAGTACTTC. The chain employs TRBV28 and TRBJ2-5; 8 nucleotides agree with TRBD2. Germline assignment: CDR1 MDHEN and CDR2 SYDVKM. The V segment lost 9 bases and the J segment 5 bases; nucleotides outside the gene matches: 8. The length of the CDR3 is 13 residues.

The chain links TRBV7-2 to TRBJ1-2; D unclear. Germline CDR1 SGHTA, CDR2 FQGNSA. Trimming removed 7 bases from V and 4 bases from J, with 13 bases in between. The CDR3 covers 13 residues. The CDR3 DNA reads TGTGCCAGCACCACGCTGGACCGCTATGGCTACACCTTC. It is translated as CASTTLDRYGYTF. The full variable domain, in which reference TRBV7-2 and TRBJ1-2 provide the parts outside the CDR3, is GAGVSQSPSNKVTEKGKDVELRCDPISGHTALYWYRQSLGQGLEFLIYFQGNSAPDKSGLPSDRFSAERTGGSVSTLTIQRTQQEDSAVYLCASTTLDRYGYTFGSGTRLTVV.

The chain links TRBV18 to TRBJ1-5; D is uncertain. Trimming took off 2 bases at V and 4 bases at J, with 12 bases between the two ends. The CDR3 loop spans 15 amino acids. CDR1 KGHSH and CDR2 LQKENI come from the germline V gene. The CDR3 region has the DNA TGTGCCAGCTCACCATCACACAGCCCGAATCAGCCCCAGCATTTT. Residues: CASSPSHSPNQPQHF.